The TCR beta chain described here comes from a study of blood T cell repertoires in COVID-19. Study summary: Sources were T cells, B-cell-depleted T cells, or PBMCs; the material itself was cDNA or gDNA.

Residents of about two dozen US areas, aged roughly 18 to 89 years, made up the participants. Sequenced by immunoSEQ multiplex PCR; TCRdb stores in-frame clones only, minus some. The repertoire holds 400,000 to 500,000 clones, with 88% as singletons. CDR3 length: 11 amino acids. Trimming removed 5 bases from V and 10 bases from J, with 13 bases in between. In germline, CDR1 is SGHDT, CDR2 YYEEEE. Sequencing used PBMCs or T cells enriched from blood (not recorded which). This chain uses TRBV5-6 with TRBJ2-7; the D is unclear. This TCR was recovered from a woman aged 18-29 years who had been exposed to COVID-19. This CDR3 reads CASSGSKEQYF. The CDR3 coding sequence is TGTGCCAGCAGTGGTAGCAAGGAACAGTACTTC.